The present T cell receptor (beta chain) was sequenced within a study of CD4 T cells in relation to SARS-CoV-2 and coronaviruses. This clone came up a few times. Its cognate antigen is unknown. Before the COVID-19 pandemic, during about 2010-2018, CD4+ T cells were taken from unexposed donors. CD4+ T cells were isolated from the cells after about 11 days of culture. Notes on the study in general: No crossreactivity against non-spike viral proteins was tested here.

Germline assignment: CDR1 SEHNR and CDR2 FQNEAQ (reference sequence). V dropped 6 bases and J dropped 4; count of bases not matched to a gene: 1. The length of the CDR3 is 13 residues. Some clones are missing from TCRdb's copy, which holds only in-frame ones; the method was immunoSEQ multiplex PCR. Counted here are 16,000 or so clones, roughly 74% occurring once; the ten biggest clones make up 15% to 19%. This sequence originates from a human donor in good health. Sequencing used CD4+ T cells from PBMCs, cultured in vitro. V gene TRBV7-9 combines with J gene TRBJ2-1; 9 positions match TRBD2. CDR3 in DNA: TGTGCCAGCAGGGCGGGAGGGTACAATGAGCAGTTCTTC. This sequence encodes CASRAGGYNEQFF.